This T cell receptor (beta chain) was observed in a study of T cells in Graves' hyperthyroidism and ophthalmopathy. Amplified TCR beta CDR3 regions came from RNA transcripts. Researchers ran a first-round RT-PCR on the TCR CDR3 using the HTBI primer set. MiXCR was run by TCRdb on the multiplex PCR reads, yielding one entry per CDR3 protein. The sample has 500,000 to 750,000 distinct CDR3 sequences; 15% to 17% are singletons. Graves' hyperthyroidism qualified as stable when ophthalmopathy did not progress within 18 months. Diagnoses were established using clinical symptoms, serum thyroxine and TRAb, thyroid ultrasound and orbital computed tomography. CDR3 length equals 14 residues. The germline V gene has CDR1 MNHNS and CDR2 SASEGT. V lost 6 bases and J lost 4, with 16 bases in between. The study's findings and limits: Most clonotypes that expanded in the thyroid above 0.001 also showed up in blood.

This clonotype has ten or more counts. Its antigen is still unknown. The sequence derives from a woman in her 30s with Graves' hyperthyroidism. Sequencing was done on a sample of blood. The chain recombines TRBV6-1 with TRBJ2-7, with D perhaps TRBD2 (5 bases). The CDR3 here is CASRPSGEFYEQYF. The CDR3 DNA is TGTGCCAGCAGACCAAGCGGAGAGTTTTACGAGCAGTACTTC.